Following are 28 T cell receptor beta chains from one sample sequenced in a study of cytomegalovirus exposure and HLA in healthy donors. The PCR employed 60 Vbeta primers together with 13 Jbeta primers. Sequencing was performed with immunoSEQ multiplex PCR; in TCRdb, only in-frame clones are kept and a portion is missing. Here the sample spans approximately 200,000 clones, around four fifths being singletons. The material sequenced was PBMCs. All receptors come from a woman in her 50s in good health and CMV-seropositive.

The rearrangement uses TRBV28 and TRBJ1-1; D not certain. The germline V and J ends were trimmed by 3 bases and 5 bases, with 13 bases remaining between them. The CDR3 covers 14 residues. Germline CDR1 MDHEN, CDR2 SYDVKM. The CDR3 here is CASSFLAVETEAFF. CDR3 sequence (DNA): TGTGCCAGCAGTTTCCTGGCGGTGGAGACTGAAGCTTTCTTT. Using reference TRBV28 and TRBJ1-1 for the parts outside the CDR3, the full variable domain is DVKVTQSSRYLVKRTGEKVFLECVQDMDHENMFWYRQDPGLGLRLIYFSYDVKMKEKGDIPEGYSVSREKKERFSLILESASTNQTSMYLCASSFLAVETEAFFGQGTRLTVV.

The rearrangement joins TRBV5-1 to TRBJ2-3; 12 bases are a match to TRBD2. CDR1 is SGHRS and CDR2 is YFSETQ in the germline V gene. The CDR3 contains 16 residues. Losses at the gene ends were 4 bases for V and 1 base for J; bases not matched to a gene: 4. CDR3 in amino acids: CASSTGLAGRTDTQYF. The CDR3, as DNA: TGCGCCAGCAGCACGGGACTAGCGGGTCGCACAGATACGCAGTATTTT.

V gene TRBV25-1 combines with J gene TRBJ1-1; tentatively, D is TRBD1 (5 bases). The ends were cut back, 4 bases at V and 2 bases at J, with 8 bases in the middle. This CDR3 is built from 13 residues. Germline V gene data show CDR1 as MGHDK and CDR2 as SYGVNS. The CDR3 DNA follows: TGTGCCAGCAGTGGACAGTTTAACACTGAAGCTTTCTTT. This encodes CASSGQFNTEAFF.

The chain has TRBV2 and TRBJ2-3; D is ambiguous. V was cut by 8 bases and J by 4 bases, with 7 bases left in between. Germline CDR1 is SNHLY and CDR2 is FYNNEI. The CDR3 sequence is 11 residues long. The CDR3 loop reads CASGGADTQYF. The CDR3 DNA follows: TGTGCCAGCGGCGGCGCAGATACGCAGTATTTT.

This chain uses TRBV5-1 with TRBJ2-1, with 7 bases identical to TRBD2. The ends lost 0 bases at V and 10 bases at J; junction bases unmatched: 7. This CDR3 has 14 amino acids. Germline V gives CDR1 SGHRS, CDR2 YFSETQ. This CDR3 reads CASSLGLADEEQFF. The CDR3 bases are TGCGCCAGCAGCTTGGGACTAGCAGATGAGGAGCAGTTCTTC.

The gene calls are TRBV15 and TRBJ1-1; no clear D gene. The CDR3 covers 13 residues. V gave up 5 bases and J gave up 0 bases, with 7 bases separating them. Germline CDR1 LNHNV, CDR2 YYDKDF (reference sequence). CDR3 residues: CATSGRMNTEAFF. CDR3 nucleotide sequence: TGTGCCACCAGCGGCAGGATGAACACTGAAGCTTTCTTT.

This rearrangement joins TRBV7-2 to TRBJ1-5; 7 positions agree with TRBD1. V lost 5 bases, J lost 4 bases, and 11 bases stayed unmatched. Germline CDR1 reads SGHTA; CDR2 reads FQGNSA. The CDR3 consists of 16 residues. The CDR3 reads CASSLGTAILNQPQHF. The CDR3 nucleotides read TGTGCCAGCAGCCTCGGGACAGCTATTCTGAATCAGCCCCAGCATTTT.

The V gene is TRBV6-6, the J gene TRBJ2-5; D gene unclear. Germline V gene sequence: CDR1 MNHNY, CDR2 SVGAGI (reference sequence). This CDR3 is 16 amino acids long. V dropped 0 bases and J dropped 1 base, with 12 bases sitting between them. Written as DNA, the CDR3 is TGTGCCAGCAGTTACTCAAGCTCGCGCGCCCAAGAGACCCAGTACTTC. It codes for CASSYSSSRAQETQYF.

This sequence joins TRBV9 and TRBJ1-5, with D tentatively TRBD1 (5 bases). V was shortened by 3 bases and J by 4 bases, with 20 bases between the two germline ends. The CDR3 sequence is 17 residues long. In germline, CDR1 is SGDLS, CDR2 YYNGEE. In nucleotides, the CDR3 is TGTGCCAGCAGCGGGTTTTCAGGGAATATGGGGAATCAGCCCCAGCATTTT. This codes for CASSGFSGNMGNQPQHF.

The chain couples TRBV9 to TRBJ1-1, with D possibly being TRBD1 (5 bases). The CDR3 spans 15 residues. The germline CDR1 and CDR2 sequences are SGDLS and YYNGEE. Trimming took off 4 bases at V and 5 bases at J, with 18 bases between the two ends. As DNA, the CDR3 is TGTGCCAGCAGCAGGGGAGCGGGGCACGGTACTGAAGCTTTCTTT. Translating gives CASSRGAGHGTEAFF.

V gene TRBV19 combines with J gene TRBJ2-2; D remains unclear. Germline lookup yields CDR1 LNHDA and CDR2 SQIVND (reference sequence). Trimming took 4 bases from V and 0 from J, leaving 3 bases between them. This CDR3 is built from 13 residues. The CDR3, as DNA: TGTGCCAGTAGTAAGCCGAACACCGGGGAGCTGTTTTTT. It specifies CASSKPNTGELFF.

The chain recombines TRBV7-9 with TRBJ2-3; TRBD2 might be the D (5 bases). The germline V gene has CDR1 SEHNR and CDR2 FQNEAQ (reference sequence). With 6 bases removed from V and 2 bases from J, the gap between germline ends came to 21 bases. This CDR3 has 17 residues. The CDR3 here is CASRSTPIGKITDTQYF. The CDR3 DNA is TGTGCCAGCAGAAGTACCCCTATCGGGAAAATCACAGATACGCAGTATTTT. Together with reference TRBV7-9 and TRBJ2-3, the CDR3 gives the full variable domain: DTGVSQNPRHKITKRGQNVTFRCDPISEHNRLYWYRQTLGQGPEFLTYFQNEAQLEKSRLLSDRFSAERPKGSFSTLEIQRTEQGDSAMYLCASRSTPIGKITDTQYFGPGTRLTVL.

In the case of this clone: Additional DNA sequences in this sample encode the identical CDR3. The chain uses TRBV5-1 and TRBJ2-5; D remains unclear. The ends were cut back, 4 bases at V and 1 base at J, with 2 bases in the middle. This CDR3 comprises 11 residues. Germline CDR1 and CDR2: SGHRS and YFSETQ. This CDR3 is CASSLQETQYF. The DNA for the CDR3 is TGCGCCAGCAGCCTCCAAGAGACCCAGTACTTC. Combining the CDR3 with reference TRBV5-1 and TRBJ2-5 gives the whole variable domain KAGVTQTPRYLIKTRGQQVTLSCSPISGHRSVSWYQQTPGQGLQFLFEYFSETQRNKGNFPGRFSGRQFSNSRSEMNVSTLELGDSALYLCASSLQETQYFGPGTRLLVL.

The chain employs TRBV28 and TRBJ1-3; 8 nucleotides align to TRBD1. J gave up 0 bases and V 2 bases, and 15 bases lay outside the gene matches. The CDR3 length is 20 residues. Germline CDR1 and CDR2: MDHEN and SYDVKM. The DNA of the CDR3 is TGTGCCAGCAGTTTACCACCTAGGGGACAGGATTTCTTCTCTGGAAACACCATATATTTT. This encodes CASSLPPRGQDFFSGNTIYF.

The chain links TRBV2 to TRBJ2-7; D is undetermined. The germline V gene has CDR1 SNHLY and CDR2 FYNNEI. The length of the CDR3 is 12 residues. The V and J ends lost 1 base and 7 bases respectively, with 8 bases between them. CDR3 sequence (DNA): TGTGCCAGCAGTGAAGGGTGGCGGGAGCAGTACTTC. Its translation: CASSEGWREQYF.

The sample holds a few counts of this clone. This rearrangement joins TRBV28 to TRBJ1-1; no clear D. The V gene's germline CDR1 is MDHEN and CDR2 SYDVKM. V was shortened by 5 bases and J by 0 bases, with 7 bases between the two germline ends. The CDR3 sequence is 13 residues long. The CDR3 loop reads CASSLGMNTEAFF. In DNA form, the CDR3 reads TGTGCCAGCAGTCTCGGGATGAACACTGAAGCTTTCTTT.

The chain recombines TRBV4-1 with TRBJ1-5, with D uncertain. The length of the CDR3 is 14 residues. V lost 0 bases and J lost 5, with 8 bases in between. From germline, CDR1 is MGHRA and CDR2 YSYEKL. The CDR3 reads CASSQDSGYQPQHF. The CDR3 DNA reads TGCGCCAGCAGCCAAGATAGCGGGTATCAGCCCCAGCATTTT.

Many counts were recorded for this clone. The rearrangement links TRBV6-1 to TRBJ2-1, with 8 bases lining up with TRBD2. CDR3 length: 15 amino acids. Per the germline V gene, CDR1 is MNHNS and CDR2 is SASEGT. V shed 3 bases and J 3 bases; nucleotides not matched to a gene: 4. The CDR3, as DNA: TGTGCCAGCAGTGACCAAGCGGGAGTCTACAATGAGCAGTTCTTC. It codes for CASSDQAGVYNEQFF.

The chain links TRBV6-5 to TRBJ1-4; 9 positions match TRBD1. The CDR3 runs to 16 residues. Germline values: CDR1 MNHEY, CDR2 SVGAGI. J gave up 7 bases and V 0 bases, and 6 bases lay outside the gene matches. The CDR3 sequence is CASSYSRGTGSEKLFF. CDR3 coding DNA: TGTGCCAGCAGTTACTCGAGAGGGACAGGGTCTGAAAAACTGTTTTTT.

This clone has only a few counts. V gene TRBV19 combines with J gene TRBJ2-5; 8 bases are a match to TRBD1. The CDR3 runs to 13 residues. Germline V gene sequence: CDR1 LNHDA, CDR2 SQIVND (reference sequence). V lost 6 bases, J lost 3 bases, and 3 bases stayed unmatched. The CDR3 spells CASRETGEETQYF. The CDR3 nucleotides are TGTGCCAGTAGGGAGACAGGGGAAGAGACCCAGTACTTC.

The CDR3 DNA sequence: TGTGCCAGCTCGAGGGGGCAGGGGGCTTACAATGAGCAGTTCTTC. Its protein is CASSRGQGAYNEQFF. The chain recombines TRBV7-2 with TRBJ2-1, with 8 bases identical to TRBD1. The CDR3 spans 15 residues. The germline CDR1 and CDR2 sequences are SGHTA and FQGNSA. Losses at the gene ends were 8 bases for V and 4 bases for J; bases not matched to a gene: 10.

The rearrangement joins TRBV18 to TRBJ2-1; a possible D gene is TRBD1 (5 bases). The CDR3 has 16 amino acids. Germline assignment: CDR1 KGHSH and CDR2 LQKENI. The V gene lost 2 bases and the J gene lost 6 bases, with 17 bases spanning the gap. This CDR3 is CASSPFLGRVGNEQFF. Written as DNA, the CDR3 is TGTGCCAGCTCACCATTTCTGGGCAGGGTTGGCAATGAGCAGTTCTTC.

The V call is TRBV5-1, the J call TRBJ1-3; possibly TRBD1 for D (5 bases). This CDR3 contains 14 residues. Trimming shortened V by 4 bases and J by 8 bases, and 16 bases separated the two germline ends. CDR1 SGHRS and CDR2 YFSETQ come from the germline V gene. The DNA of the CDR3 is TGCGCCAGCAGCCGCTTGGGACTGGCCGACACCATATATTTT. This translates into CASSRLGLADTIYF.

The rearrangement joins TRBV6-5 to TRBJ2-5, with D perhaps matching TRBD2 (6 bases). The end of the DNA is better explained by TRBJ2-7, so the J call may be wrong. Germline V gene data show CDR1 as MNHEY and CDR2 as SVGAGI. The CDR3 sequence is 14 residues long. The CDR3 coding sequence is TGTGCCAGCAGTTACGGGGGACTGGACTACGAGCAGTACTTC. Its translation is CASSYGGLDYEQYF.

V gene TRBV11-3 combines with J gene TRBJ2-3; D possibly corresponds to TRBD2 (6 bases). Germline CDR1 is SGHNT and CDR2 is YENEEA. V was pared by 1 base and J by 0 bases, with 11 bases between. The CDR3 has 16 amino acids. The CDR3 spells CASSLGQRASTDTQYF. Written as DNA, the CDR3 is TGTGCCAGCAGCTTAGGCCAGCGGGCTAGCACAGATACGCAGTATTTT. Full variable domain (outside the CDR3, taken from reference TRBV11-3 and TRBJ2-3): EAGVVQSPRYKIIEKKQPVAFWCNPISGHNTLYWYLQNLGQGPELLIRYENEEAVDDSQLPKDRFSAERLKGVDSTLKIQPAELGDSAVYLCASSLGQRASTDTQYFGPGTRLTVL.

The rearrangement uses TRBV6-5 and TRBJ2-3; D possibly corresponds to TRBD2 (6 bases). Germline-derived CDR1 and CDR2 are MNHEY and SVGAGI. V shed 2 bases and J shed 4 bases, with 13 bases lying between them. The CDR3 covers 15 residues. The CDR3 bases are TGTGCCAGCAGTTACGCTCTAGGAGGGGCAGATACGCAGTATTTT. Protein: CASSYALGGADTQYF.

This rearrangement joins TRBV2 to TRBJ1-4; 9 positions agree with TRBD1. The CDR3 is 14 amino acids. V dropped 5 bases and J dropped 6; count of bases not matched to a gene: 4. CDR1 SNHLY and CDR2 FYNNEI come from the germline V gene. The CDR3 reads CASSPGQGDEKLFF. The DNA of the CDR3 is TGTGCCAGCAGTCCGGGACAGGGAGATGAAAAACTGTTTTTT. Drawing the rest from reference TRBV2 and TRBJ1-4, the complete variable domain is EPEVTQTPSHQVTQMGQEVILRCVPISNHLYFYWYRQILGQKVEFLVSFYNNEISEKSEIFDDQFSVERPDGSNFTLKIRSTKLEDSAMYFCASSPGQGDEKLFFGSGTQLSVL.

The chain joins TRBV5-4 to TRBJ2-5, with D maybe TRBD2 (5 bases). CDR3 size: 14 residues. The V end lost 6 bases, the J end lost 5 bases, and 17 bases lay between the germline ends. CDR1 and CDR2 from the germline V gene are SGHNT and YYREEE (reference sequence). CDR3 region: CASNGDGERETQYF. As DNA, the CDR3 is TGTGCCAGCAACGGAGATGGGGAGCGGGAGACCCAGTACTTC.